This T cell receptor (beta chain) was recorded in a study of CD8+CD57+ T cells in acquired aplastic anemia. Study-wide results and limits: For CD8+ Simpson's diversity, patients and controls showed no significant difference.

Genomic DNA acted as the template from which TCR beta VDJ combination and CDR3 sequence profiling were carried out. TCRdb reprocessed the reads with MiXCR, giving one entry per CDR3 protein. The repertoire holds around 200,000 distinct CDR3 sequences, with nearly 50% as singletons. This clonotype was recorded many times. Its antigen is undetermined. This CDR3 spans 18 amino acids. With V trimmed by 3 bases and J by 3 bases, 14 bases remained unmatched. The germline V gene encodes CDR1 SGHDT and CDR2 YYEEEE. For sequencing, patients were chosen who had shown expansion of CD8+CD57+ cells by flow cytometry.

The chain links TRBV5-6 to TRBJ1-2, with TRBD1 matching 10 bases. The origin of this receptor is a human donor with aplastic anemia. Sequences were obtained from sorted CD4+, CD8+, or CD8+CD57+ T cells (not recorded which) from PBMCs. CDR3 in amino acids: CASSSTGGRVLSDYGYTF. The CDR3 coding sequence is TGTGCCAGCAGCTCGACAGGGGGCAGGGTTTTATCTGACTATGGCTACACCTTC.